This T cell receptor beta chain was identified in a study of T cell responses to AZD1222 COVID-19 vaccine. Profiling relied on immunoSEQ multiplex PCR, and the TCRdb table lists in-frame clones only, not all of them. The table shows around 140,000 clones, with roughly nine tenths occurring only once. Findings of the study overall: White British donors predominated, females outnumbered males, and clonal diversity was possibly underestimated.

Details on this clone: Its antigen is still unknown.

In germline, CDR1 is DFQATT, CDR2 SNEGSKA (reference sequence). CDR3 size: 11 residues. Trimming left V 2 bases short and J 7 bases short, with 8 bases between. The rearrangement joins TRBV20-1 to TRBJ1-1; TRBD1 is a possible D gene (5 bases). Material: peripheral blood, obtained 28 days after the second AZD1222 dose. The receptor comes from an adult who received the AZD1222 COVID-19 vaccine. CDR3 sequence reads: CSARFTGEAFF. The CDR3 region has the DNA TGCAGTGCTAGATTCACAGGTGAAGCTTTCTTT.